This TCR beta chain was profiled in a study of blood T cell repertoires in COVID-19. Overall study context: PBMCs, B-cell-depleted T cells, or T cells provided the cDNA or gDNA that made up the material.

V dropped 1 base and J dropped 5 bases, with 11 bases sitting between them. CDR1 is LNHNV, CDR2 YYDKDF, per germline (reference sequence). The CDR3 has 14 residues. Participants, about 18 to 100 years old, spanned about two dozen US areas. Participants' reported clinical history set cohort assignment. In the original processing: Researchers report that nucleated cell counts were estimated from reference gene primer amplification. Assay used: immunoSEQ multiplex PCR; TCRdb lists only in-frame clones, some missing. The V and J calls and clone size come from that table; D and trimming were worked out from the DNA. The table has 200,000 to 300,000 clones, 65% to 90% seen once; the top ten hold approximately 8.2%. This clone showed up just a few times.

V gene TRBV15 combines with J gene TRBJ2-5, with D possibly being TRBD1 (5 bases). The TCR comes from a woman aged 50 to 60 with acute COVID-19. Sequencing input: PBMCs or T cells enriched from blood (not recorded which). CDR3 bases: TGTGCCACCAGCAGAGGCAGGGTTAGGGAGACCCAGTACTTC. It codes for CATSRGRVRETQYF.